Given below is one TCR beta chain in context. The target of this receptor is not known. No qualities accompany the bases; no much larger clone lies one base away. This specimen's time point label, interpreted: baseline before first vaccination. Vaccinee samples were obtained from the UK trials COV001 and COV002, which included a single-blind randomized controlled phase 2/3 trial of AZD1222 (ChAdOx1 nCoV-19) in healthy adults. For TCRbeta chain sequencing, PBMC samples were collected from trial participants at day 0 and at day 28 after the second dose. Including the terminal cysteine and phenylalanine, the CDR3 comprises 12 residues. Only CDR3 DNA is held: 36 bases, read in frame from base 1. The trim is 7 bases for V and 8 bases for J, with a gap of 14 bases between the germline ends. CDR1 LNHDA and CDR2 SQIVND are derived from the germline V gene (reference sequence). The source of the sample is a study of T cell responses to AZD1222 COVID-19 vaccine (dated by TCRdb to the early 2020s). A note on the overall study: AZD1222 recipients whose second dose came at about 4 weeks and those whose second dose came at about 12 weeks were combined into one group, since spike-specific TCR depth and breadth did not differ between the two schedules. TCR sequencing was performed for roughly 240 trial participants, of whom some 200 were given two doses of AZD1222 and around 26 were given two doses of MenACWY control vaccine. Trial participants were enrolled by age into subgroups of 18-55, 56-69 and 70-plus years, and around 150, 29 and 61 TCR-sequenced participants, respectively, were included in these subgroups.

Summary of the overall study and its limitations: In the small 56-69-year group, the increase in depth fell short of significance, most likely because of low power. Because no day 14 peak-response samples were available, the repertoires could be characterized only after the peak T cell response. Conclusions about previously exposed vaccinees are limited, since just a handful of AZD1222 recipients were seropositive for SARS-CoV-2 at baseline. Epitopes outside the regions mutated in the B.1.351 and B.1.1.7 variants were reportedly recognized by nearly half of the unique spike-specific TCRs. CD4 TCRs associated with the vaccine covered the entire spike protein, and the dominant responses were in regions 160-218 and 743-854. A significant rise in spike-specific TCR breadth and depth was observed after two AZD1222 doses relative to day 0 and relative to MenACWY recipients. Most participants were white British and females outnumbered males, and the authors suggested that clonal diversity may have been underestimated.

The CDR3 regions of human TCRbeta chains were analyzed by immunosequencing. Regarding the original processing steps: Repertoire TCRs were checked for matches against a reference library of SARS-CoV-2-specific TCRs that had been generated using the MIRA antigen-specificity platform. Breadth was defined as the fraction of unique TCRs that were SARS-CoV-2-associated. Depth was defined as the fraction of total T cells that were SARS-CoV-2-associated. Using the MIRA data, every spike-specific TCR was mapped to the spike region that the TCR reacted to and assigned to either a CD4 or a CD8 class. Log10-transformed breadth and depth values were compared by one-way ANOVA with Sidak's multiple comparisons tests. TCRdb limited this immuneACCESS table to in-frame rearrangements with V and J called. A share of clones is missing; checked studies link under half to unresolved V genes, and the rest is unexplained. The V and J calls and the clone size are those of that table, but D and trimming were determined from the DNA. For this sample there are 150,000 to 200,000 clones; less than 95% appear just once. About 1.5% of the sample comes from the top ten.

Sequenced material: peripheral blood, taken on day 0 of AZD1222 vaccination. The V and J segments used are TRBV19 and TRBJ1-1; TRBD1 is perhaps the D gene, given 5 matching bases. The clonotype was recovered from an adult in good health. The encoded CDR3 is CASTSGKGEAFF. In nucleotides, the sequence is TGTGCCAGTACCTCAGGGAAGGGGGAAGCTTTCTTT. Outside the CDR3, residues come from the reference TRBV19 and TRBJ1-1 proteins, so the full variable domain is: DGGITQSPKYLFRKEGQNVTLSCEQNLNHDAMYWYRQDPGQGLRLIYYSQIVNDFQKGDIAEGYSVSREKKESFPLTVTSAQKNPTAFYLCASTSGKGEAFFGQGTRLTVV.